These 14 T cell receptor beta chains originate from one sample sequenced in a study of blood T cell repertoires in COVID-19. Libraries were prepared by immunoSEQ multiplex PCR; TCRdb keeps only in-frame clonotypes and omits some of them. The sample lists approximately 180,000 clones, roughly 84% seen once, with 15% to 20% in the top ten. Sequenced: peripheral blood. These receptors were collected from a person aged 70 to 85 with COVID-19, enrolled during active disease.

This clone was seen a single time. V is TRBV6-5 and J is TRBJ1-4; D not certain. The CDR3 runs to 16 residues. Germline V gives CDR1 MNHEY, CDR2 SVGAGI. V lost 0 bases and J 8 bases, leaving 16 bases between the germline ends. CDR3 sequence: CASSYSRPPAMEKLFF. CDR3 DNA sequence: TGTGCCAGCAGTTACTCGCGGCCCCCCGCAATGGAAAAACTGTTTTTT.

The chain has TRBV29-1 and TRBJ2-1; TRBD1 might be the D (6 bases). Germline CDR1 reads SQVTM; CDR2 reads ANQGSEA. The V end lost 7 bases, the J end lost 3 bases, and 13 bases lay between the germline ends. CDR3 size: 13 residues. The CDR3: CSAREQGYNEQFF. The CDR3 nucleotides are TGCAGCGCCAGAGAACAGGGCTACAATGAGCAGTTCTTC.

V usage is TRBV11-2 and J usage is TRBJ2-1; TRBD2 matches at 13 bases. The germline V gene has CDR1 SGHAT and CDR2 FQNNGV. Trimming removed 5 bases from V and 4 bases from J; junction bases left unmatched: 5. This CDR3 has 16 residues. The CDR3 is CASSAGTSGEYNEQFF. The DNA for the CDR3 is TGTGCCAGCAGCGCCGGGACTAGCGGGGAATACAATGAGCAGTTCTTC. Supplemented by reference TRBV11-2 and TRBJ2-1, the full variable domain reads EAGVAQSPRYKIIEKRQSVAFWCNPISGHATLYWYQQILGQGPKLLIQFQNNGVVDDSQLPKDRFSAERLKGVDSTLKIQPAKLEDSAVYLCASSAGTSGEYNEQFFGPGTRLTVL.

This sequence joins TRBV6-5 and TRBJ1-3, with D tentatively TRBD1 (6 bases). The length of the CDR3 is 14 residues. CDR1 MNHEY and CDR2 SVGAGI come from the germline V gene. V shed 6 bases and J shed 8 bases, with 17 bases lying between them. This CDR3 reads CASRLTGPSYTIYF. The CDR3 nucleotides read TGTGCCAGCAGATTGACAGGTCCATCGTACACCATATATTTT.

In this sample, this clone turned up a few times. V is TRBV7-2 and J is TRBJ2-1, with D maybe TRBD2 (5 bases). V was trimmed by 0 bases and J by 8 bases, leaving 8 bases between them. Germline V gene sequence: CDR1 SGHTA, CDR2 FQGNSA. The CDR3 is made up of 13 amino acids. The chain's CDR3 is CASSLAGSHEQFF. DNA for the CDR3: TGTGCCAGCAGCTTAGCGGGGAGCCATGAGCAGTTCTTC.

J is TRBJ2-4 and V is TRBV28; 7 bases agree with TRBD1. The CDR3 is 14 residues long. With 6 bases clipped from V and 9 bases from J, the junction kept 11 bases outside the gene matches. Germline CDR1 and CDR2: MDHEN and SYDVKM. CDR3 nucleotides: TGTGCCAGCAGCCCCTCGACAGGGCAGGCCATTCAGTACTTC. Protein product: CASSPSTGQAIQYF. Supplemented by reference TRBV28 and TRBJ2-4, the full variable domain reads DVKVTQSSRYLVKRTGEKVFLECVQDMDHENMFWYRQDPGLGLRLIYFSYDVKMKEKGDIPEGYSVSREKKERFSLILESASTNQTSMYLCASSPSTGQAIQYFGAGTRLSVL.

V gene TRBV28 combines with J gene TRBJ1-2; TRBD1 matches 8 bases. This CDR3 is 14 amino acids long. The V segment lost 6 bases and the J segment 8 bases; nucleotides outside the gene matches: 11. Germline V gene data show CDR1 as MDHEN and CDR2 as SYDVKM. The CDR3, as DNA: TGTGCCAGCAGAAATATCACAGGGGGGCAAGGCTACACCTTC. It specifies CASRNITGGQGYTF.

This clone occurred a few times. This chain uses TRBV5-1 with TRBJ2-1; TRBD1 might be the D (6 bases). Germline loops: CDR1 SGHRS, CDR2 YFSETQ. V was pared by 1 base and J by 5 bases, with 10 bases between. The CDR3 has 14 amino acids. The DNA of the CDR3 is TGCGCCAGCAGCTTGCGGTCAGGGGACAATGAGCAGTTCTTC. Encoded protein: CASSLRSGDNEQFF. Together with reference TRBV5-1 and TRBJ2-1, the CDR3 gives the full variable domain: KAGVTQTPRYLIKTRGQQVTLSCSPISGHRSVSWYQQTPGQGLQFLFEYFSETQRNKGNFPGRFSGRQFSNSRSEMNVSTLELGDSALYLCASSLRSGDNEQFFGPGTRLTVL.

The rearrangement links TRBV10-3 to TRBJ2-7; TRBD2 is a possible D gene (6 bases). Trimming removed 4 bases from V and 0 bases from J, with 13 bases in between. Germline V gene sequence: CDR1 ENHRY, CDR2 SYGVKD. This CDR3 has 15 residues. The CDR3 DNA follows: TGTGCCATCAGTGGGGGGGAAGCGATCTCCTACGAGCAGTACTTC. Residues: CAISGGEAISYEQYF.

The chain has TRBV28 and TRBJ2-7; tentatively, D is TRBD2 (6 bases). Germline-derived CDR1 and CDR2 are MDHEN and SYDVKM. V was clipped by 8 bases and J by 6 bases, with 14 bases between them. The CDR3 has 12 amino acids. The CDR3 bases are TGTGCCAGCGACACTAGCAACGGCGAGCAGTACTTC. It yields the protein CASDTSNGEQYF.

The chain carries TRBV3-1 (or the pseudogene TRBV3-2) and TRBJ2-3, with 8 bases matching TRBD2. Germline trimming cut 5 bases from V and 6 bases from J; bases unmatched to any gene: 10. Germline CDR1 LGHDT, CDR2 YNNKEL (reference sequence). The CDR3 is 15 amino acids. CDR3 DNA: TGTGCCAGCAGCGGGCGGGGGGTTGTGGTGGATACGCAGTATTTT. It encodes CASSGRGVVVDTQYF.

This clone showed up just a few times. This chain connects TRBV3-1 (or the pseudogene TRBV3-2) to TRBJ2-1; D remains unclear. In germline, CDR1 is LGHDT, CDR2 YNNKEL (reference sequence). V dropped 3 bases and J dropped 5 bases, with 14 bases sitting between them. The length of the CDR3 is 15 residues. CDR3 protein: CASSQAQLPHNEQFF. CDR3 bases: TGTGCCAGCAGCCAGGCTCAATTGCCCCACAATGAGCAGTTCTTC.

V usage is TRBV3-1 (or the pseudogene TRBV3-2) and J usage is TRBJ2-1; 8 bases agree with TRBD2. This CDR3 is built from 12 residues. In germline, CDR1 is LGHDT, CDR2 YNNKEL (reference sequence). Losses at the gene ends were 1 base for V and 10 bases for J; bases not matched to a gene: 0. The CDR3 bases are TGTGCCAGCAGCCAAGTAGCGGGGGAGCAGTTCTTC. Translation gives CASSQVAGEQFF.

In its sample, this clone was seen a few times. This chain connects TRBV27 to TRBJ1-5; D call uncertain. Germline values: CDR1 MNHEY, CDR2 SMNVEV (reference sequence). CDR3 length equals 15 residues. V lost 5 bases and J lost 3, with 14 bases in between. The CDR3 loop reads CASSPLRGTNQPQHF. CDR3 DNA: TGTGCCAGCAGTCCACTCCGGGGTACCAATCAGCCCCAGCATTTT.